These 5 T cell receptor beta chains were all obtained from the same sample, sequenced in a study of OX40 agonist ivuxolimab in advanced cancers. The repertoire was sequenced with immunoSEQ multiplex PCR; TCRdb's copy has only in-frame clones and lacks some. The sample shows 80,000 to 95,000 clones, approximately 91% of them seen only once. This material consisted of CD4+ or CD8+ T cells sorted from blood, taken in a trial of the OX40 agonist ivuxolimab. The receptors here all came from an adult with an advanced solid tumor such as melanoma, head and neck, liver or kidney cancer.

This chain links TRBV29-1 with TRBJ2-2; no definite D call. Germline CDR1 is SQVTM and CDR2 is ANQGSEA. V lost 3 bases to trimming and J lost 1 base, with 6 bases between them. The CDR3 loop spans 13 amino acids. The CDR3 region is CSVDSQNTGELFF. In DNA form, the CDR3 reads TGCAGCGTTGACAGTCAGAACACCGGGGAGCTGTTTTTT.

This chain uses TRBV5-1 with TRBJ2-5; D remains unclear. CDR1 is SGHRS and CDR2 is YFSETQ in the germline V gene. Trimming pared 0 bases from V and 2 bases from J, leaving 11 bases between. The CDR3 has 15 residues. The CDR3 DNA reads TGCGCCAGCAGCTTGGGCTTTAGAAGGCAAGAGACCCAGTACTTC. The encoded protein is CASSLGFRRQETQYF.

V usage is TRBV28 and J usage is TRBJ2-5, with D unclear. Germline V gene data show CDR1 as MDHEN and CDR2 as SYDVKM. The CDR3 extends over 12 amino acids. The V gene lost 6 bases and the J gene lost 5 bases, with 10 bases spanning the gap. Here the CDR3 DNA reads TGTGCCAGCAGCATCACATGGGAGACCCAGTACTTC. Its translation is CASSITWETQYF.

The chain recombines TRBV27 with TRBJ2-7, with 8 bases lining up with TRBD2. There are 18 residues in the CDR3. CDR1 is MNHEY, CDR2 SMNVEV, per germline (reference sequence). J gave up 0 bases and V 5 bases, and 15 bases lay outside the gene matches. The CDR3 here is CASSLRITREDRSYEQYF. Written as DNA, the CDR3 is TGTGCCAGCAGTCTCCGAATTACGCGGGAGGACCGCTCCTACGAGCAGTACTTC.

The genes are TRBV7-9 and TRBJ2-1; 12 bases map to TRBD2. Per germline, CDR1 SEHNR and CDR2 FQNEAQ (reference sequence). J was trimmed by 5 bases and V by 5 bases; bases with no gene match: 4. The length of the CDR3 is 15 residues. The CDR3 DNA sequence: TGTGCCAGCAGCCAGACTAGCGGGGGCCACAATGAGCAGTTCTTC. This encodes CASSQTSGGHNEQFF.